This T cell receptor (beta chain) was found in a study of blood T cell repertoires in COVID-19. Study at large: Samples of COVID-19 (acute and convalescent) were obtained from the United States, Italy and Spain. From T cells, B-cell-depleted T cells, or PBMCs came the material, which was cDNA or gDNA.

Original handling: By means of reference gene primer amplification, nucleated cell counts were estimated. TCRdb's table, derived via immunoSEQ multiplex PCR, lists solely in-frame clones and lacks some. That table supplies the V and J calls and clone size; D and trimming were determined from the DNA. The sample has approximately 76,000 clones, around 79% seen once. Per germline, CDR1 LGHDT and CDR2 YNNKEL (reference sequence). The CDR3 spans 15 residues. Trimming cost V 2 bases and J 10 bases, with 15 bases left between them. This clone was seen a single time. The chain employs TRBV3-1 (or the pseudogene TRBV3-2) and TRBJ1-6; TRBD1 is a possible D gene (6 bases). The clonotype comes from a man in his fifties or sixties with acute or convalescent COVID-19. The sequenced material came from peripheral blood. CDR3 in DNA: TGTGCCAGCAGCCAATTTCTGGGGGCAAACTCACCCCTCCACTTT. Its protein is CASSQFLGANSPLHF.